Below, one T cell receptor beta chain is given with its context. As yet, its antigen is unknown. No conserved phenylalanine or tryptophan ends this CDR3, so it is likely a read error. TCRdb re-analyzed the PCR reads through MiXCR. The table records 13,000 or so clones, about 22% of them present only once. This specimen belongs to a study of metastatic and nonmetastatic thyroid tumors. Overall study context: For malignant and benign thyroid patients, tumor or nodule tissue and blood were the sources whose repertoires were compared. Study-level findings and limits: Across blood and tumor, TCR beta diversity in malignant thyroid tumors was reportedly significantly higher than in benign nodules.

Until they underwent thyroid surgery, no patient had received any treatment. This CDR3 contains 14 residues. Looked up from germline, CDR1 is MNHNS and CDR2 is SASEGT. The rearrangement joins TRBV6-1 to TRBJ1-2, with D unresolved. Sequencing was performed on blood. This clonotype was sampled from a male donor with papillary thyroid cancer or a benign thyroid nodule (not recorded which). Some clones in this sample may be carry-over from other donors' samples. CDR3 sequence reads: CASTEIRGNYGYTL. As DNA, the CDR3 is TGTGCCAGCACTGAAATCCGGGGTAACTATGGCTACACCCTC.